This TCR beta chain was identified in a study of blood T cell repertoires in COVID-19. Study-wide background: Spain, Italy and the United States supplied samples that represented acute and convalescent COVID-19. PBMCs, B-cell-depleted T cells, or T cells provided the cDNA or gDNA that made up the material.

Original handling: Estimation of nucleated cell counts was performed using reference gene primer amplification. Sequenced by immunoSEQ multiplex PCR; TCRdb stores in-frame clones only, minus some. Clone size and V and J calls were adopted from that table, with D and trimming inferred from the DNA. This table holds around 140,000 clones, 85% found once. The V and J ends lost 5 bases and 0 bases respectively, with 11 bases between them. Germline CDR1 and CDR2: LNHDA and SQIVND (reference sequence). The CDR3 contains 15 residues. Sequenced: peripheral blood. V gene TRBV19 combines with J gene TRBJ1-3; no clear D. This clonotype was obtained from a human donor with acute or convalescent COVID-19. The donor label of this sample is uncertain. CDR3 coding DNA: TGTGCCAGTAGTTTTGGGAGGTCCTCTGGAAACACCATATATTTT. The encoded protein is CASSFGRSSGNTIYF.